The 7 T cell receptor beta chains reported below all come from one sample, sequenced in a study of blood T cells in healthy people across ages. Then a second PCR, running about 7 to 11 cycles, was carried out with a sample-barcoded 5' primer and a J-beta primer mix. TCRdb reanalysed the 5' RACE reads using MiXCR and keeps one entry per CDR3 protein. The sample records more than 1,400,000 distinct CDR3 sequences, roughly 40% being singletons. The sequenced material came from blood. These TCRs come from a woman under 30 in good health.

The genes are TRBV25-1 and TRBJ1-6, with D tentatively TRBD1 (6 bases). Deletions cut 6 bases from V and 8 bases from J, with 17 bases between. Germline V gene lookup returns CDR1 MGHDK and CDR2 SYGVNS. The CDR3 sequence is 15 residues long. The CDR3: CASSPPQGPHSPLHF. The CDR3 DNA is TGTGCCAGCAGCCCTCCCCAGGGGCCCCATTCACCCCTCCACTTT.

The V call is TRBV12-3 or TRBV12-4, the J call TRBJ1-5; D is perhaps TRBD1 (5 bases). This CDR3 is built from 13 residues. V was shortened by 3 bases and J by 6 bases, with 9 bases between the two germline ends. CDR3 nucleotides: TGTGCCAGCAGTTTTGGAAGGGGTCAGCCCCAGCATTTT. Translated: CASSFGRGQPQHF.

The J gene is TRBJ1-2, the V gene TRBV6-1; D remains ambiguous. The V gene lost 0 bases and the J gene lost 4 bases, with 12 bases spanning the gap. Germline V gene data show CDR1 as MNHNS and CDR2 as SASEGT. The CDR3 has 15 amino acids. CDR3 nucleotides: TGTGCCAGCAGTGAAGCGCTGGGTTCGGGCTATGGCTACACCTTC. Protein: CASSEALGSGYGYTF.

The chain has TRBV20-1 and TRBJ2-5; 14 bases are a match to TRBD2. The J call is doubtful: the DNA matches TRBJ2-7 better. Germline values: CDR1 DFQATT, CDR2 SNEGSKA (reference sequence). This CDR3 is built from 16 residues. The CDR3 coding sequence is TGCAGTGCTAGCACCGGACTAGCGGGGGGACTGTACGAGCAGTACTTC. Protein: CSASTGLAGGLYEQYF.

This clonotype has just a few counts. This chain connects TRBV6-2 or TRBV6-3 to TRBJ2-1; possibly TRBD1 for D (6 bases). CDR3 length: 16 amino acids. V lost 5 bases, J lost 4 bases, and 18 bases lay in between. Germline CDR1 reads MNHEY; CDR2 reads SVGEGT. The chain's CDR3 is CASSPTGTGTYNEQFF. The DNA for the CDR3 is TGTGCCAGCAGTCCCACCGGTACAGGGACGTACAATGAGCAGTTCTTC.

The chain has TRBV5-1 and TRBJ2-1; 7 bases fit TRBD1. The CDR3 is 17 residues long. The germline V gene has CDR1 SGHRS and CDR2 YFSETQ. V lost 4 bases and J lost 3; bases outside the gene matches: 13. The CDR3 DNA reads TGCGCCAGCAGCGGACCTCCTCAGGGGGTTCGCTACAATGAGCAGTTCTTC. It codes for CASSGPPQGVRYNEQFF.

In this sample, this clonotype turned up once. This may come from a read error, since a much larger clone is one base off. J is TRBJ2-4 and V is TRBV29-1; unclear D gene. The CDR3 runs 11 residues. Trimming pared 4 bases from V and 13 bases from J, leaving 14 bases between. Looked up from germline, CDR1 is SQVTM and CDR2 is ANQGSEA. The CDR3 nucleotides read TGCAGCGTTGGACCGGTCCACAAGCAGTACTTC. Translated: CSVGPVHKQYF.